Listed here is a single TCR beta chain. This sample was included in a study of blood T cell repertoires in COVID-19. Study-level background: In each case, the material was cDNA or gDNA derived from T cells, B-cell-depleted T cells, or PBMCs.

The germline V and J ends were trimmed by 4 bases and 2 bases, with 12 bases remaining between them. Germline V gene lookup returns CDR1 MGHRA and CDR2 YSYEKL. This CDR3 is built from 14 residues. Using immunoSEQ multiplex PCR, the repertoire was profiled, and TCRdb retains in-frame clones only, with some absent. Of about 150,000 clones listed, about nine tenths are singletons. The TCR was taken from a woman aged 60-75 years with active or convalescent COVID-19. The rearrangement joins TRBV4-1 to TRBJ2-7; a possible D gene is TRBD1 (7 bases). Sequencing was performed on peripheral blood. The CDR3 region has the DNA TGCGCCAGCAGCCCGACAGGGAGGCCCTACGAGCAGTACTTC. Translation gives CASSPTGRPYEQYF.